A selection of T cell receptor beta chains follows, all from one sample in a study of tumor-infiltrating lymphocytes in oesophageal squamous cell carcinoma. MiXCR was run by TCRdb on the PCR reads, yielding one entry per CDR3 protein. Among about 10,000 distinct CDR3 sequences listed, around three fifths were seen once. Sequencing input: esophageal tumor tissue. The receptors originated from a male donor with esophageal squamous cell carcinoma. Each CDR3 is given with its conserved first and last residue.

V gene: TRBV7-2
CDR3 protein: CASSLEGLGVNEQFF

V gene: TRBV6-6
CDR3 protein: CASSYHQLAGFTDTQYF

V gene: TRBV11-2
CDR3 protein: CASSLVAFQGGDTQYF

V gene: TRBV9
CDR3 protein: CASSVAGRNTEAFF

V gene: TRBV10-3
CDR3 protein: CAISRLSASTDTQYF

V gene: TRBV7-6
CDR3 protein: CASSSREWGQETQYF

V gene: TRBV28
CDR3 protein: CASSAMEGSLETQYF

V gene: TRBV5-6
CDR3 protein: CASSLVDNEQFF

V gene: TRBV28
CDR3 protein: CASSLGTAAGAGANVLTF

V gene: TRBV11-2
CDR3 protein: CASSLGLGTRTANYGYTF

V gene: TRBV12-3/TRBV12-4
CDR3 protein: CASSFNPDAWPKNIQYF

V gene: TRBV7-4
CDR3 protein: CASSNRGQQETQYF

V gene: TRBV10-3
CDR3 protein: CATTGGTSLYGYTF

V gene: TRBV7-3
CDR3 protein: CASSWTSPSSYNEQFF

V gene: TRBV7-2
CDR3 protein: CASSSGTSGRIDTQYF

V gene: TRBV6-2/TRBV6-3
CDR3 protein: CASTAKNIQHF

V gene: TRBV6-2/TRBV6-3
CDR3 protein: CASSYSISNEQYF

V gene: TRBV7-4
CDR3 protein: CASSSPSGRGVVGQFF

V gene: TRBV24-1
CDR3 protein: CATSDQGQGPYNEQFF

V gene: TRBV6-6
CDR3 protein: CASSYSAGQGNGYTF

V gene: TRBV6-1
CDR3 protein: CASSEQGRYEQYF

V gene: TRBV10-2
CDR3 protein: CASSESANEQFF

V gene: TRBV6-9
CDR3 protein: CASSHVGLEQYF

V gene: TRBV5-1
CDR3 protein: CASSPGQTNEKLFF

V gene: TRBV6-1
CDR3 protein: CASASLGDEQFF

V gene: TRBV11-2
CDR3 protein: CASSPLRVGWDTQYF

V gene: TRBV6-8
CDR3 protein: CASSEWGETQYF

V gene: TRBV6-1
CDR3 protein: CASSPPRGSGTSYEQFF

V gene: TRBV7-3
CDR3 protein: CASSSFQGDTQYF

V gene: TRBV12-3/TRBV12-4
CDR3 protein: CASSLSATGQPQHF

V gene: TRBV19
CDR3 protein: CASSIGDSWEQYF

V gene: TRBV6-2/TRBV6-3
CDR3 protein: CASSAGLETQYF